The present T cell receptor beta chain was sequenced within a study of PD-L1 blockade in urothelial cancer. Study-wide background: Prior chemotherapy regimens per patient numbered 0 to 3.

CDR1 is ENHRY, CDR2 SYGVKD, per germline. The CDR3 covers 15 residues. Trimming removed 3 bases from V and 7 bases from J; junction bases left unmatched: 8. Libraries were prepared by immunoSEQ multiplex PCR; TCRdb keeps only in-frame clonotypes and omits some of them. Of 55,000 or so clones listed, 84% are singletons. The material was PBMCs, obtained around atezolizumab (anti-PD-L1) treatment. The chain links TRBV10-3 to TRBJ2-2, with 7 positions matching TRBD2. The receptor was isolated from a man aged 40-50 years with urothelial cancer. The CDR3 spells CAISDTRERGGELFF. The CDR3 DNA sequence: TGTGCCATCAGTGATACGCGGGAGAGGGGCGGGGAGCTGTTTTTT.